Presented here are 28 T cell receptor beta chains from one specimen sequenced in a study of T cell responses to AZD1222 COVID-19 vaccine. Sequencing was performed with immunoSEQ multiplex PCR; in TCRdb, only in-frame clones are kept and a portion is missing. The repertoire consists of 90,000 to 100,000 clones, with 88% occurring once and the leading ten covering about a sixth. Sample: peripheral blood, taken 28 days after the second AZD1222 dose. The origin of the receptors is an adult who received the AZD1222 COVID-19 vaccine.

The chain couples TRBV9 to TRBJ2-1; 8 bases agree with TRBD2. Trimming cost V 3 bases and J 4 bases; bases outside gene matches: 3. The CDR3 is made up of 14 amino acids. Per the germline V gene, CDR1 is SGDLS and CDR2 is YYNGEE. Written as DNA, the CDR3 is TGTGCCAGCAGCGCGGGACTAGAATACAATGAGCAGTTCTTC. Amino acid sequence: CASSAGLEYNEQFF. The full variable domain, with the rest looked up from reference TRBV9 and TRBJ2-1, is DSGVTQTPKHLITATGQRVTLRCSPRSGDLSVYWYQQSLDQGLQFLIQYYNGEERAKGNILERFSAQQFPDLHSELNLSSLELGDSALYFCASSAGLEYNEQFFGPGTRLTVL.

A single count supports this clone. The chain has TRBV10-1 and TRBJ2-5; TRBD2 aligns across 10 bases. CDR1 is WNHNN, CDR2 SYGVQD, per germline (reference sequence). Germline trimming cut 2 bases from V and 3 bases from J; bases unmatched to any gene: 0. The CDR3 is made up of 14 amino acids. The CDR3 nucleotides read TGCGCCAGCAGTGAGACTAGCGGGGAAGAGACCCAGTACTTC. Amino acids: CASSETSGEETQYF.

The rearrangement joins TRBV15 to TRBJ1-2; a possible D gene is TRBD1 (5 bases). V dropped 0 bases and J dropped 0 bases, with 14 bases sitting between them. The CDR3 is 17 residues long. Per the germline V gene, CDR1 is LNHNV and CDR2 is YYDKDF (reference sequence). The CDR3 DNA is TGTGCCACCAGCAGAGATTGGTCCGACAGAACTAACTATGGCTACACCTTC. The encoded protein is CATSRDWSDRTNYGYTF.

V usage is TRBV10-2 and J usage is TRBJ2-7, with no clear D. Looked up from germline, CDR1 is WSHSY and CDR2 is SAAADI. This CDR3 spans 15 amino acids. Trimming shortened V by 2 bases and J by 6 bases, and 17 bases separated the two germline ends. CDR3 sequence reads: CASSERREPVREQYF. The CDR3, as DNA: TGCGCCAGCAGTGAGAGGCGAGAGCCGGTTCGCGAGCAGTACTTC.

The V and J genes are TRBV5-1 and TRBJ2-7, with TRBD1 as a possible D gene (5 bases). Trimming pared 4 bases from V and 2 bases from J, leaving 22 bases between. This CDR3 is 17 amino acids long. Germline V lookup: CDR1 SGHRS, CDR2 YFSETQ. CDR3: CASSGAASFLVPYEQYF. CDR3 coding DNA: TGCGCCAGCAGCGGGGCAGCGAGCTTCCTGGTGCCCTACGAGCAGTACTTC. The full variable domain, completed using reference TRBV5-1 and TRBJ2-7, is KAGVTQTPRYLIKTRGQQVTLSCSPISGHRSVSWYQQTPGQGLQFLFEYFSETQRNKGNFPGRFSGRQFSNSRSEMNVSTLELGDSALYLCASSGAASFLVPYEQYFGPGTRLTVT.

This chain uses TRBV29-1 with TRBJ1-2; TRBD1 matches 11 bases. CDR1 is SQVTM, CDR2 ANQGSEA, per germline. The CDR3 consists of 15 residues. The junction had 6 bases not matched to a gene; V was cut back by 3 bases and J by 3 bases. This CDR3 is CSVDRRTGGDYGYTF. CDR3 nucleotides: TGCAGCGTTGATAGGCGGACAGGGGGCGACTATGGCTACACCTTC. Full variable domain (missing parts from reference TRBV29-1 and TRBJ1-2): SAVISQKPSRDICQRGTSLTIQCQVDSQVTMMFWYRQQPGQSLTLIATANQGSEATYESGFVIDKFPISRPNLTFSTLTVSNMSPEDSSIYLCSVDRRTGGDYGYTFGSGTRLTVV.

This chain uses TRBV6-1 with TRBJ1-1; no clear D. V gave up 2 bases and J gave up 4 bases, with 14 bases separating them. Germline V lookup: CDR1 MNHNS, CDR2 SASEGT. The CDR3 loop spans 15 amino acids. CDR3 in amino acids: CASSEIKAGSTEAFF. In nucleotides, the CDR3 is TGTGCCAGCAGTGAAATCAAGGCTGGTTCCACTGAAGCTTTCTTT.

The chain couples TRBV7-3 to TRBJ2-1; D is perhaps TRBD1 (5 bases). CDR1 and CDR2 (germline): SGHTA, FQGTGA. CDR3 size: 14 residues. V lost 2 bases and J lost 6, with 11 bases in between. The CDR3 DNA reads TGTGCCAGCAGCTTACATGCCAGGGCCAATGAGCAGTTCTTC. Its protein is CASSLHARANEQFF.

V gene TRBV10-1 combines with J gene TRBJ1-1; no firm D call. Germline CDR1 and CDR2: WNHNN and SYGVQD (reference sequence). The V gene lost 6 bases and the J gene lost 5 bases, with 13 bases spanning the gap. The CDR3 totals 13 residues. The CDR3 DNA reads TGCGCCAGCAGACCGGACCGGTGGACTGAAGCTTTCTTT. This encodes CASRPDRWTEAFF.

V is TRBV6-5 and J is TRBJ2-2; D call uncertain. Trimming stripped 8 bases from V and 4 bases from J, with 14 bases between. The CDR3 covers 14 residues. In germline, CDR1 is MNHEY, CDR2 SVGAGI. Here the CDR3 reads CASFNGGGTGELFF. CDR3 nucleotide sequence: TGTGCCAGCTTCAACGGTGGCGGCACCGGGGAGCTGTTTTTT.

This rearrangement joins TRBV5-4 to TRBJ2-7; D is ambiguous. The CDR3 consists of 14 residues. CDR1 is SGHNT, CDR2 YYREEE, per germline (reference sequence). The V end lost 4 bases, the J end lost 3 bases, and 14 bases lay between the germline ends. The CDR3 sequence is CASSRMGMYYEQYF. CDR3 DNA sequence: TGTGCCAGCAGCCGGATGGGGATGTACTACGAGCAGTACTTC.

The rearrangement uses TRBV16 and TRBJ1-5, with D tentatively TRBD1 (5 bases). V dropped 0 bases and J dropped 4 bases, with 10 bases sitting between them. Per the germline V gene, CDR1 is KGHSY and CDR2 is FQNENV. The length of the CDR3 is 15 residues. CDR3 sequence (DNA): TGTGCCAGCAGCCAATCGGCAAGGGGTAATCAGCCCCAGCATTTT. Translation: CASSQSARGNQPQHF.

The J gene is TRBJ1-1, the V gene TRBV6-1; a possible D gene is TRBD1 (5 bases). The CDR3 spans 11 residues. Trimming took 1 base from V and 11 from J, leaving 8 bases between them. Germline-derived CDR1 and CDR2 are MNHNS and SASEGT. As DNA, the CDR3 is TGTGCCAGCAGTGAAGGGGGGTCGGCTTTCTTT. Its protein is CASSEGGSAFF.

The rearrangement joins TRBV5-1 to TRBJ2-2; no clear D gene. The V end was cut by 2 bases, the J end by 1 base, with 6 bases between. From germline, CDR1 is SGHRS and CDR2 YFSETQ. The CDR3 sequence is 14 residues long. CDR3 bases: TGCGCCAGCAGCTTCTCTCTGAACACCGGGGAGCTGTTTTTT. Its translation is CASSFSLNTGELFF.

This clone turned up a few times. The chain uses TRBV28 and TRBJ2-1, with D perhaps TRBD1 or TRBD2 (5 bases each). V was trimmed by 7 bases and J by 4 bases, leaving 17 bases between them. The length of the CDR3 is 15 residues. Germline CDR1 is MDHEN and CDR2 is SYDVKM. CDR3 DNA sequence: TGTGCCAGCAAAATCGGGACCACCATGTACAATGAGCAGTTCTTC. This encodes CASKIGTTMYNEQFF.

The chain uses TRBV6-2 or TRBV6-3 and TRBJ1-5; TRBD1 matches at 12 bases. V gave up 5 bases and J gave up 3 bases; unmatched junction bases: 2. Germline V CDR1 and CDR2: MNHEY, SVGEGT. The CDR3 sequence is 15 residues long. DNA for the CDR3: TGTGCCAGCAGTGGGACAGGGGGCATCAATCAGCCCCAGCATTTT. Its protein product is CASSGTGGINQPQHF.

This clone was detected only once. This chain joins TRBV29-1 and TRBJ1-6; no definite D call. In germline, CDR1 is SQVTM, CDR2 ANQGSEA. CDR3 length: 15 residues. With 5 bases removed from V and 0 bases from J, the gap between germline ends came to 11 bases. The DNA for the CDR3 is TGCAGCGTTCGCCCGGGAGCCTCCTATAATTCACCCCTCCACTTT. It codes for CSVRPGASYNSPLHF.

The chain links TRBV9 to TRBJ1-3, with D uncertain. Per the germline V gene, CDR1 is SGDLS and CDR2 is YYNGEE. Trimming removed 4 bases at V and 0 bases at J, with 8 bases between. The CDR3 is 14 amino acids. The CDR3 region has the DNA TGTGCCAGCAGCTCCGCGGACTCTGGAAACACCATATATTTT. Translating gives CASSSADSGNTIYF.

The rearrangement links TRBV6-5 to TRBJ1-5, with D hard to call. Between the trimmed V and J ends, which lost 6 bases and 6 bases, there was a span of 12 bases. The V gene's germline CDR1 is MNHEY and CDR2 SVGAGI. The CDR3 runs to 13 residues. The DNA for the CDR3 is TGTGCCAGCAGCCCCCACCCGGCTCAGCCCCAGCATTTT. It is translated as CASSPHPAQPQHF.

The table lists this clone with a few counts. V and J are TRBV5-4 and TRBJ2-5; maybe TRBD1 (6 bases). The CDR3 runs 14 residues. V lost 6 bases to trimming and J lost 6 bases, with 18 bases between them. Germline assignment: CDR1 SGHNT and CDR2 YYREEE (reference sequence). CDR3 in DNA: TGTGCCAGCACCCTAGGGGGAGAGGGGAAGACCCAGTACTTC. This encodes CASTLGGEGKTQYF.

The chain links TRBV11-3 to TRBJ2-1; D gene uncertain. This CDR3 has 15 residues. Germline V gene sequence: CDR1 SGHNT, CDR2 YENEEA. V lost 1 base and J lost 7, with 14 bases in between. The CDR3 reads CASSLAGDGSNEQFF. DNA of the CDR3: TGTGCCAGCAGCTTAGCCGGAGACGGATCTAATGAGCAGTTCTTC.

The chain has TRBV5-4 and TRBJ2-2; TRBD1 agrees at 8 bases. V was pared by 4 bases and J by 0 bases, with 8 bases of the junction left unmatched. The CDR3 sequence is 17 residues long. Germline V lookup: CDR1 SGHNT, CDR2 YYREEE (reference sequence). CDR3 loop: CASSPARTGTNTGELFF. For the CDR3, the DNA is TGTGCCAGCAGCCCCGCCCGGACAGGGACGAACACCGGGGAGCTGTTTTTT.

The chain has TRBV2 and TRBJ2-2; 11 positions agree with TRBD2. The ends lost 8 bases at V and 5 bases at J; junction bases unmatched: 7. Germline loops: CDR1 SNHLY, CDR2 FYNNEI. The CDR3 is 15 amino acids. CDR3: CASLALAGGTGELFF. The CDR3 coding sequence is TGTGCCAGCTTGGCCCTAGCGGGAGGAACCGGGGAGCTGTTTTTT.

The J gene is TRBJ1-1, the V gene TRBV6-5, with D possibly being TRBD1 (6 bases). Trimming removed 4 bases from V and 4 bases from J, with 13 bases in between. The CDR3 totals 14 residues. Germline V gives CDR1 MNHEY, CDR2 SVGAGI. CDR3 DNA: TGTGCCAGCAGTTCCCAGGGGTATCCCACTGAAGCTTTCTTT. It translates to CASSSQGYPTEAFF.

The chain couples TRBV10-3 to TRBJ2-3, with no clear D. V lost 4 bases and J 3 bases, leaving 2 bases between the germline ends. CDR3 size: 11 residues. The germline V gene has CDR1 ENHRY and CDR2 SYGVKD. The CDR3 reads CAISVTDTQYF. The CDR3 coding sequence is TGTGCCATCAGTGTAACAGATACGCAGTATTTT.

The chain combines TRBV30 with TRBJ1-1; 8 bases match TRBD1. V shed 2 bases, J shed 11 bases, and the junction held 4 bases outside the gene matches. CDR1 is GTSNPN and CDR2 is SVGIG in the germline V gene (reference sequence). The CDR3 covers 11 residues. The CDR3 sequence: CAWSQDRAAFF. The CDR3 DNA follows: TGTGCCTGGAGTCAGGACAGGGCTGCTTTCTTT.

The chain has TRBV6-1 and TRBJ1-1, with TRBD1 identical over 7 bases. This CDR3 spans 16 amino acids. V lost 3 bases and J lost 0; bases outside the gene matches: 7. Germline CDR1 MNHNS, CDR2 SASEGT. CDR3 protein: CASSDWQGGMNTEAFF. The CDR3 coding sequence is TGTGCCAGCAGTGATTGGCAGGGGGGCATGAACACTGAAGCTTTCTTT.

For the CDR3, the DNA is TGTGCCAGCAGTGAAAGACAGAGGGTATATGGCTACACCTTC. It yields the protein CASSERQRVYGYTF. The rearrangement links TRBV6-1 to TRBJ1-2; tentatively, D is TRBD1 (5 bases). Germline V CDR1 and CDR2: MNHNS, SASEGT. This CDR3 spans 14 amino acids. The V and J ends lost 2 bases and 5 bases respectively, with 12 bases between them.